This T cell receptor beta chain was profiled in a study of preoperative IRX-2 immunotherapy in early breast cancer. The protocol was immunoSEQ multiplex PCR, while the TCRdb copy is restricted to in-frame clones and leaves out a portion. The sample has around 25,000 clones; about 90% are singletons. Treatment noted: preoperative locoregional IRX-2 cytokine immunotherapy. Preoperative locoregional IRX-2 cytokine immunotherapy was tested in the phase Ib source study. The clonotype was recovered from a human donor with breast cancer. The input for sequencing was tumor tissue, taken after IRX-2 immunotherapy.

The CDR3 here is CAISPGANEQYF. CDR3 bases: TGTGCCATCAGTCCGGGGGCAAACGAGCAGTACTTC. J is TRBJ2-7 and V is TRBV10-3, with D possibly being TRBD1 or TRBD2 (6 bases each). CDR1 ENHRY and CDR2 SYGVKD come from the germline V gene. The CDR3 extends over 12 amino acids. With 5 bases removed from V and 5 bases from J, the gap between germline ends came to 10 bases.